Given below is one TCR beta chain in context. Clones were sequenced by immunoSEQ multiplex PCR, and TCRdb holds only the in-frame ones, with some missing. The top ten hold about 6% of the sample, which has hundreds of thousands of clones, approximately 87% seen once. This CDR3 comprises 15 residues. The V and J ends lost 2 bases and 0 bases respectively, with 10 bases between them. CDR1 is SGHDT and CDR2 is YYEEEE in the germline V gene. The record originates from a study of cytomegalovirus exposure and HLA in healthy donors. What was sequenced was PBMCs. This TCR was recovered from a woman aged 18-29 years in good health and CMV-seronegative. The chain recombines TRBV5-6 with TRBJ2-3; weak D call: TRBD2 (5 bases). In DNA form, the CDR3 reads TGTGCCAGCAGCTTCCCGGGATATAGCACAGATACGCAGTATTTT. Its protein is CASSFPGYSTDTQYF.